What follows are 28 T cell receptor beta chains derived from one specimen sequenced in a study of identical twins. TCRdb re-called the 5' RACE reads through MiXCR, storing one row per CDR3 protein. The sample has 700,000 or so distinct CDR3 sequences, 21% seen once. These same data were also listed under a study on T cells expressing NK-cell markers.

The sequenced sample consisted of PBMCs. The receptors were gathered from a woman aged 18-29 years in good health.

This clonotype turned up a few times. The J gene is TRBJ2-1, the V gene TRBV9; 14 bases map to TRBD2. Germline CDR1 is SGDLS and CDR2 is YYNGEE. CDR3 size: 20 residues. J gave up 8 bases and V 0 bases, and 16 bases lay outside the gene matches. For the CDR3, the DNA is TGTGCCAGCAGCGTAGCTCGTGGGACTAGCGGGAGAATGGCTGGGGATGAGCAGTTCTTC. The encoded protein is CASSVARGTSGRMAGDEQFF.

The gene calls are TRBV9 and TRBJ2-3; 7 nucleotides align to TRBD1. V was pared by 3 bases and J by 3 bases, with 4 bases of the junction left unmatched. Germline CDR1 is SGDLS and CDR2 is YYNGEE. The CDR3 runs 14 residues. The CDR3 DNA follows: TGTGCCAGCAGCGGGGGGACAGAAACAGATACGCAGTATTTT. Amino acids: CASSGGTETDTQYF.

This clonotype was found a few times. This CDR3 reads CSALTTSGRYEQYF. The CDR3 nucleotides read TGCAGTGCTCTTACGACTAGCGGGAGGTACGAGCAGTACTTC. This chain links TRBV20-1 with TRBJ2-7; 13 bases map to TRBD2. This CDR3 contains 14 residues. The V and J ends lost 5 bases and 4 bases, in that order; junction bases with no gene match: 5. Germline CDR1 is DFQATT and CDR2 is SNEGSKA (reference sequence).

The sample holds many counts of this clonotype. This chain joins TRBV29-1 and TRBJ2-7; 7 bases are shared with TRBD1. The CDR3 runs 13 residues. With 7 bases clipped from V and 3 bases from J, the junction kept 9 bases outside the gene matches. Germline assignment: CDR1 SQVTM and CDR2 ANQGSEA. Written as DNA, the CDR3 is TGCAGCGGCGTAACCGGGACAGACTACGAGCAGTACTTC. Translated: CSGVTGTDYEQYF.

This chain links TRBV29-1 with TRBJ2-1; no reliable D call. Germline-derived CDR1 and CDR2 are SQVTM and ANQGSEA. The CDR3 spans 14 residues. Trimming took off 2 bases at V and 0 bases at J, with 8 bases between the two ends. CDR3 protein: CSVEIPSSYNEQFF. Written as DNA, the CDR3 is TGCAGCGTTGAAATCCCAAGCTCCTACAATGAGCAGTTCTTC.

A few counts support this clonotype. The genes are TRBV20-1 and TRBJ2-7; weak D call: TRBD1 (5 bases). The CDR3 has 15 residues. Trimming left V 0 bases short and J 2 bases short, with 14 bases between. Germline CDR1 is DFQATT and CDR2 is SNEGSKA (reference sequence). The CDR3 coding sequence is TGCAGTGCTAGAGACGCTGGCGACAGAACCTACGAGCAGTACTTC. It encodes CSARDAGDRTYEQYF.

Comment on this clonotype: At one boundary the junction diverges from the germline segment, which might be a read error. CDR3 sequence: CASISAEGGGLSF. CDR3 in DNA: TGTGCCAGCATTTCGGCCGAAGGGGGAGGGCTTTCTTTT. This rearrangement joins TRBV12-3 or TRBV12-4 to TRBJ2-3; maybe TRBD2 (7 bases). This CDR3 region has 13 residues.

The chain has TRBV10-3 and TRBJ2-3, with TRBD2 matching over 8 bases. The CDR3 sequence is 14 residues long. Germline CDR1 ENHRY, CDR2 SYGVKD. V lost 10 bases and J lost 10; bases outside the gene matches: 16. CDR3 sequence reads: CASDRGGTGRAQYF. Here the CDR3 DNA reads TGTGCCAGTGACCGCGGGGGGACCGGGCGTGCGCAGTATTTT.

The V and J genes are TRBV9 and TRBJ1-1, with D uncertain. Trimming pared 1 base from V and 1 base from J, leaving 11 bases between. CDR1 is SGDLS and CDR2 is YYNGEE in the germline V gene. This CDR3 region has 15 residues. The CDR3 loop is CASSVIASGNTEAFF. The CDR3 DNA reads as TGTGCCAGCAGCGTAATTGCCAGCGGGAACACTGAAGCTTTCTTT.

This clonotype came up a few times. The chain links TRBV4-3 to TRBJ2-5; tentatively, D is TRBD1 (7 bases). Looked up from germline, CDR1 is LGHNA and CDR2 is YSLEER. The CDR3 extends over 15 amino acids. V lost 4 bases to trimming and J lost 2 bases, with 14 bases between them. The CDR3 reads CASSRLQGGQETQYF. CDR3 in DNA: TGCGCCAGCAGCCGACTCCAGGGGGGTCAAGAGACCCAGTACTTC.

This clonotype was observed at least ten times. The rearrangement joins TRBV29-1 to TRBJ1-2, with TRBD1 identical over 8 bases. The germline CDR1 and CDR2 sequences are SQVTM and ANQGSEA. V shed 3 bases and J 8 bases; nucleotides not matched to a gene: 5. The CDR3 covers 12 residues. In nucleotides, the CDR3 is TGCAGCGTTGATCTGGACAGGGTCGGCTACACCTTC. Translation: CSVDLDRVGYTF.

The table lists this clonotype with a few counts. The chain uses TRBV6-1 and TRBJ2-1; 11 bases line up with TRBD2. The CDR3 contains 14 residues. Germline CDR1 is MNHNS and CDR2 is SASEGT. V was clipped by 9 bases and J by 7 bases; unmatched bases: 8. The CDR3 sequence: CASFSGRAFNEQFF. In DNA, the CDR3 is TGTGCCAGTTTTAGCGGGAGGGCCTTTAATGAGCAGTTCTTC.

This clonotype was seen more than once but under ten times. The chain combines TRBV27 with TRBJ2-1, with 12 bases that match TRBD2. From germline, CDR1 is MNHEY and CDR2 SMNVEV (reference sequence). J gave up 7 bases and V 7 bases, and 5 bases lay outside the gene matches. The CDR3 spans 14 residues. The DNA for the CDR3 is TGTGCCAGCACCAAGACTAGCGGGGGAAATGAGCAGTTCTTC. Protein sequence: CASTKTSGGNEQFF.

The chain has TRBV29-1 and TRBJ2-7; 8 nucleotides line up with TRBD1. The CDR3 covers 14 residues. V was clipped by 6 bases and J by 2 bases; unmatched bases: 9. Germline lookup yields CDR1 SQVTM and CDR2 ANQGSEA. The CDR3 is CSVHDRGPPYEQYF. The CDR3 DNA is TGCAGCGTCCACGACAGGGGACCCCCCTACGAGCAGTACTTC.

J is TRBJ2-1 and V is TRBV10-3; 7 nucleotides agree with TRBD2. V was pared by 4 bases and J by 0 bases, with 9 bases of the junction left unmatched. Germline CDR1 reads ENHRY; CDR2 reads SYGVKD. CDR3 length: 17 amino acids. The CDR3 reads CAISVGASGTSYNEQFF. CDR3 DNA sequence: TGTGCCATCAGTGTAGGAGCTAGCGGTACCTCCTACAATGAGCAGTTCTTC.

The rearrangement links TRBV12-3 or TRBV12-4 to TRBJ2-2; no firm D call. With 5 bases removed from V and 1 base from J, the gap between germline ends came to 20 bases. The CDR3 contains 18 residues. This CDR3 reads CASSPLGEANGNTGELFF. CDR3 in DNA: TGTGCCAGCAGTCCCCTGGGCGAGGCTAATGGGAACACCGGGGAGCTGTTTTTT.

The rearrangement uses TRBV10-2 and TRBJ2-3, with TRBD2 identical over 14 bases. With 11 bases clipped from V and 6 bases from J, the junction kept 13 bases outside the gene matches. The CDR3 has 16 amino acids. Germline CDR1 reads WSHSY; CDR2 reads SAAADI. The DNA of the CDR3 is TGCGCCGGCTCTACCGGGACTAGCGGGAGACCGGATACGCAGTATTTT. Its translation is CAGSTGTSGRPDTQYF.

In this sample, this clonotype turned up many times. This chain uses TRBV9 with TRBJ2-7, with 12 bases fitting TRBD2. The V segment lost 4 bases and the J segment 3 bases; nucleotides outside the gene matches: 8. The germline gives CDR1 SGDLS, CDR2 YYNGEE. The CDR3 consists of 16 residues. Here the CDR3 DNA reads TGTGCCAGCAGCCTGACTAGCGGGAGTGTGATCTACGAGCAGTACTTC. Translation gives CASSLTSGSVIYEQYF. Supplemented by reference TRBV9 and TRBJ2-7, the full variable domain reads DSGVTQTPKHLITATGQRVTLRCSPRSGDLSVYWYQQSLDQGLQFLIQYYNGEERAKGNILERFSAQQFPDLHSELNLSSLELGDSALYFCASSLTSGSVIYEQYFGPGTRLTVT.

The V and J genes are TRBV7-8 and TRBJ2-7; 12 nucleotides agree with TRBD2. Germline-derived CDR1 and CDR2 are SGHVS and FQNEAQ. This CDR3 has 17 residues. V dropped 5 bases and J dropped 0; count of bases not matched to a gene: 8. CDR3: CASSPDRTSGASYEQYF. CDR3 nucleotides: TGTGCCAGCAGCCCAGACCGGACTAGCGGGGCCTCCTACGAGCAGTACTTC.

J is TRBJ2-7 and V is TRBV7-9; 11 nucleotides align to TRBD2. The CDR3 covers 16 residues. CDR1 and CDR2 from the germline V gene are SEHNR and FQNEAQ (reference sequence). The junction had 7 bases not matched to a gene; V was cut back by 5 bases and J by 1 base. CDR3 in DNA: TGTGCCAGCAGCGACCCGACTAGCGGGGATTCCTACGAGCAGTACTTC. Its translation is CASSDPTSGDSYEQYF.

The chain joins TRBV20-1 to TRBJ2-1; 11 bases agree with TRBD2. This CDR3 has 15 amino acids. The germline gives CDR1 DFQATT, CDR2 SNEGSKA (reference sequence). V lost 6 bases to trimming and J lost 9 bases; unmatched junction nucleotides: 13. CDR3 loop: CSASQLAGVSPEQFF. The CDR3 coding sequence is TGCAGTGCCTCACAACTAGCGGGAGTTTCCCCTGAGCAGTTCTTC.

CDR3 nucleotide sequence: TGCAGTGCTAGTTTCCGGGGAACCTACAATGAGCAGTTCTTC. Translating gives CSASFRGTYNEQFF. The chain combines TRBV20-1 with TRBJ2-1, with a possible D match to TRBD2 (5 bases). The germline V gene has CDR1 DFQATT and CDR2 SNEGSKA (reference sequence). Trimming pared 3 bases from V and 2 bases from J, leaving 11 bases between. The CDR3 contains 14 residues.

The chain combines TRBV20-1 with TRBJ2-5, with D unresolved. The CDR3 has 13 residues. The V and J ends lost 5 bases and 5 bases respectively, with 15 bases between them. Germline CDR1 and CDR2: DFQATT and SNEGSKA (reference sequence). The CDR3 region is CSALMDVRETQYF. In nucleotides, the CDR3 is TGCAGTGCTCTGATGGACGTGCGCGAGACCCAGTACTTC.

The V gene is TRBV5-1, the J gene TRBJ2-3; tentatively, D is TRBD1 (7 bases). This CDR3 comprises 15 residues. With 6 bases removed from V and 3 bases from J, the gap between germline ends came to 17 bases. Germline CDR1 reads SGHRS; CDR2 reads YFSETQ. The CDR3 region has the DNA TGCGCCAGCAAAAACAGGGGACTTATGACAGATACGCAGTATTTT. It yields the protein CASKNRGLMTDTQYF.

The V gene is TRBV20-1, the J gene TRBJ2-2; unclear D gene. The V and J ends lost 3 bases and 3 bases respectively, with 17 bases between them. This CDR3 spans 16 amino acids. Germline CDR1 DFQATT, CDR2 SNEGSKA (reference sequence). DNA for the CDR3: TGCAGTGCTAGGCCCGAGGAAAAGAGATACACCGGGGAGCTGTTTTTT. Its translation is CSARPEEKRYTGELFF.

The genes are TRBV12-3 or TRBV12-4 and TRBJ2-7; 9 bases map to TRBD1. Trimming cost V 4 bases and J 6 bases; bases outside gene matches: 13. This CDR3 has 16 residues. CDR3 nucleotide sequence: TGTGCCAGCAGTTCCCCCGGGACAGGGAGGAATTTCGAGCAGTACTTC. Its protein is CASSSPGTGRNFEQYF.

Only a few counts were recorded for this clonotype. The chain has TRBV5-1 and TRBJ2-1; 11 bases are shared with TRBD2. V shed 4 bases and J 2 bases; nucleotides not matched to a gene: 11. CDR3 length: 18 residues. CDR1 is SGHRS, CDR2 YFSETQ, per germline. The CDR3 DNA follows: TGCGCCAGCAGCCTCCCCGCCGCTAGCGGGGGGCCCTACAATGAGCAGTTCTTC. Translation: CASSLPAASGGPYNEQFF.

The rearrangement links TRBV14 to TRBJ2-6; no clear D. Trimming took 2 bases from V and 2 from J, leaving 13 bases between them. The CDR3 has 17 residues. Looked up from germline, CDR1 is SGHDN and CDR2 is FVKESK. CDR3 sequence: CASSQRIIDTGANVLTF. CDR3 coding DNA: TGTGCCAGCAGCCAACGTATAATAGATACTGGGGCCAACGTCCTGACTTTC.